This is a list of T cell receptor beta chains from one sample in a study of CXCR3-negative and CXCR3-positive naive CD8 T cells. From the 5' RACE reads, TCRdb lists one entry per CDR3 protein and no DNA. This sample's clone table lists roughly 100,000 distinct CDR3 sequences. Sequences were obtained from naive CXCR3+ CD8+ T cells from blood. The receptors stem from a human donor in good health. Some clones in this sample may be carry-over from other donors' samples. CDR3s include the opening cysteine and the closing phenylalanine or tryptophan.

CDR3: CASSPWTDNQPQHF; J: TRBJ1-5; V: TRBV7-9
CDR3: CAISESSPGMSGTEAFF; J: TRBJ1-1; V: TRBV10-3
CDR3: CSAPTQGNEQYF; J: TRBJ2-7; V: TRBV20-1
CDR3: CASSRTGGGVSYNEQFF; J: TRBJ2-1; V: TRBV5-6
CDR3: CSVEGTDTQYF; J: TRBJ2-3; V: TRBV29-1
CDR3: CASSFRLAGGVNEQFF; J: TRBJ2-1; V: TRBV27
CDR3: CASSFSTGAGEAFF; J: TRBJ1-1; V: TRBV28
CDR3: CASSFDNTGELFF; J: TRBJ2-2; V: TRBV7-2
CDR3: CASSERDSSYEQYF; J: TRBJ2-7; V: TRBV9
CDR3: CSILYRSSYNEQFF; J: TRBJ2-1; V: TRBV29-1
CDR3: CSATTGLAGVSTDTQYF; J: TRBJ2-3; V: TRBV20-1